These 5 T cell receptor beta chains originate from one sample sequenced in a study of early T cells in non-severe SARS-CoV-2 infection. TCRdb re-derived calls from the 5' RACE reads in MiXCR, one entry per CDR3 protein. The sample contains about 110,000 distinct CDR3 sequences, 9.5% to 13% of which appear only once. Sequences were obtained from whole blood. The receptors were sampled from an adult who was a healthcare worker with PCR-confirmed SARS-CoV-2 infection or an uninfected control (not recorded which).

Regarding this clonotype: A much larger clone differs by one base, so this may be a read error. The rearrangement uses TRBV23-1 and TRBJ1-3; D is unresolved. TRBV23-1 falls under the ORF class, with uncertain function. The CDR3 is 15 residues long. The CDR3 DNA sequence: TGCGCCAGCAGTCAATCGCCAGGTCCTGAAAACGCCATATATTTT. It yields the protein CASSQSPGPENAIYF.

This clonotype appeared many times. This chain connects TRBV5-6 to TRBJ2-5, with a possible D match to TRBD1 (6 bases). The CDR3 totals 16 residues. Trimming cost V 2 bases and J 1 base, with 15 bases left between them. Germline V gene data show CDR1 as SGHDT and CDR2 as YYEEEE. In DNA, the CDR3 is TGTGCCAGCAGCTTCTGGGCGACAGGACTCCAAGAGACCCAGTACTTC. It yields the protein CASSFWATGLQETQYF.

As to this clonotype: An end of the junction differs from the germline gene, which may be a read error. The gene calls are TRBV7-3 and TRBJ1-1; D gene ambiguous. Germline-derived CDR1 and CDR2 are SGHTA and FQGTGA. The CDR3 is made up of 12 amino acids. The DNA for the CDR3 is TGTACCAGCAGCCTAGGGAACACTGAAGCTTTCTTT. Its translation: CTSSLGNTEAFF.

In this sample, this clonotype turned up a few times. The genes are TRBV6-5 and TRBJ2-7, with 11 bases matching TRBD2. Germline V CDR1 and CDR2: MNHEY, SVGAGI. Germline trimming cut 8 bases from V and 5 bases from J; bases unmatched to any gene: 8. The CDR3 extends over 14 amino acids. Here the CDR3 DNA reads TGTGCCAGCCAAGTAGCGGGAGGGCCCAACGAGCAGTACTTC. It translates to CASQVAGGPNEQYF.

The V gene is TRBV12-5, the J gene TRBJ2-3; D gene uncertain. This CDR3 spans 12 amino acids. V gave up 0 bases and J gave up 5 bases, with 3 bases separating them. The V gene's germline CDR1 is LGHNT and CDR2 FRNRAP. Written as DNA, the CDR3 is TGTGCTAGTGGTTTGGTATTAGATACGCAGTATTTT. It translates to CASGLVLDTQYF.